These 17 T cell receptor beta chains came from one sample sequenced in a study of T-cell memory formation after mild COVID-19 (TCRdb year 2021). Libraries were built with 5' RACE. The sequencing machine was an Illumina NovaSeq 6000. The public reads were run again by TCRdb, first through fastp at Q25 and then through MiXCR, and only productive beta chains were kept. Identical CDR3 proteins give one entry, which carries the most common genes and DNA. This sample has roughly 130,000 distinct CDR3 sequences in its table, and about 5.9% of those were observed once. The ten largest clones take up 2.2% of the sample. Sequences were obtained from PBMCs or a T cell subset sorted from them (not recorded which). Source of these receptors: an adult woman who had mild COVID-19 (a few samples of this study predate the infection). The sample titles of this study are shuffled in the database, so cell type and time point are left out; the donor was told from shared clones.

This clonotype was seen more than once but under ten times. CDR3 coding DNA: TGCGCCAGCAGCTTGTCCCAACAGGGGGCAAGTAGTGCTTTCTTT. Translating gives CASSLSQQGASSAFF. The gene calls are TRBV5-1 and TRBJ1-1; 9 nucleotides match TRBD1. There are 15 residues in the CDR3. The ends lost 1 base at V and 11 bases at J; junction bases unmatched: 12. The germline CDR1 and CDR2 sequences are SGHRS and YFSETQ.

This clonotype was counted many times. This chain uses TRBV7-3 with TRBJ2-7; the D gene could be TRBD1 or TRBD2 (7 bases each). V shed 5 bases and J shed 3 bases, with 17 bases lying between them. The CDR3 totals 15 residues. Germline-derived CDR1 and CDR2 are SGHTA and FQGTGA. Written as DNA, the CDR3 is TGTGCCAGCAGCCCCAGGGGGGGGCACATCTACGAGCAGTACTTC. Translated: CASSPRGGHIYEQYF.

Ten or more counts support this clonotype. CDR3 bases: TGTGCCAGCAGAGGGAGTACTGACCCTAACTATGGCTACACCTTC. Translating gives CASRGSTDPNYGYTF. V and J are TRBV6-5 and TRBJ1-2; D ambiguous. This CDR3 is built from 15 residues. V was trimmed by 6 bases and J by 0 bases, leaving 14 bases between them. The germline V gene has CDR1 MNHEY and CDR2 SVGAGI.

This clonotype was found a few times. V gene TRBV6-5 combines with J gene TRBJ2-1, with 11 bases that match TRBD2. Germline trimming cut 10 bases from V and 1 base from J; bases unmatched to any gene: 6. The CDR3 loop spans 15 amino acids. The germline gives CDR1 MNHEY, CDR2 SVGAGI. In DNA, the CDR3 is TGTGCCACGAAAACTAGCGGGAGTTCCTACAATGAGCAGTTCTTC. Translation gives CATKTSGSSYNEQFF.

The chain recombines TRBV6-5 with TRBJ1-1; 7 nucleotides align to TRBD1. Germline V gene lookup returns CDR1 MNHEY and CDR2 SVGAGI. The V gene end was trimmed by 7 bases and the J gene end by 5 bases; junction bases not matched to a gene: 16. The CDR3 has 16 amino acids. The CDR3 sequence: CASTYRGANRGTEAFF. CDR3 DNA: TGTGCCAGCACCTACAGGGGAGCCAACAGGGGTACTGAAGCTTTCTTT.

This clonotype was detected only a few times. This sequence joins TRBV20-1 and TRBJ1-2; 9 bases align to TRBD1. The V gene's germline CDR1 is DFQATT and CDR2 SNEGSKA (reference sequence). CDR3 length: 13 amino acids. V trimming: 3 bases; J trimming: 5 bases; junction bases outside the gene matches: 4. The CDR3 nucleotides read TGCAGTGCTAGGGACAGGGGAGGGTATGGCTACACCTTC. As protein: CSARDRGGYGYTF.

In this sample, this clonotype turned up a few times. V gene TRBV4-2 combines with J gene TRBJ1-6, with 9 positions matching TRBD1. Losses at the gene ends were 0 bases for V and 7 bases for J; bases not matched to a gene: 4. Looked up from germline, CDR1 is LGHNA and CDR2 is YNFKEQ. This CDR3 has 16 residues. The CDR3 region is CASSQEWGQGNSPLHF. The CDR3 DNA is TGTGCCAGCAGCCAAGAGTGGGGACAGGGAAATTCACCCCTCCACTTT.

The chain employs TRBV14 and TRBJ1-6; TRBD1 is a possible D gene (5 bases). This CDR3 is 15 amino acids long. Trimming left V 0 bases short and J 13 bases short, with 16 bases between. Germline assignment: CDR1 SGHDN and CDR2 FVKESK. The CDR3 sequence is CASSQDGTAGRPLHF. The CDR3 bases are TGTGCCAGCAGCCAAGATGGGACCGCGGGAAGGCCCCTCCACTTT.

This clonotype was found many times. V usage is TRBV5-1 and J usage is TRBJ2-5, with 8 bases matching TRBD2. The CDR3 is 16 residues long. With 4 bases clipped from V and 3 bases from J, the junction kept 11 bases outside the gene matches. Per germline, CDR1 SGHRS and CDR2 YFSETQ. The CDR3, as DNA: TGCGCCAGCAGCGTGCCGTGGAGCGGGGGAAAAGAGACCCAGTACTTC. Translating gives CASSVPWSGGKETQYF.

In its sample, this clonotype was seen many times. The chain carries TRBV12-3 or TRBV12-4 and TRBJ2-7, with 8 positions matching TRBD1. V was clipped by 4 bases and J by 3 bases; unmatched bases: 2. This CDR3 is 13 amino acids long. The CDR3 DNA reads TGTGCCAGCAGTTACGGACAGGGCTACGAGCAGTACTTC. It specifies CASSYGQGYEQYF.

This clonotype has at least ten counts. The rearrangement links TRBV7-2 to TRBJ2-5; 8 bases align to TRBD1. The J segment lost 5 bases and the V segment lost 0 bases, leaving 5 bases of the junction unmatched. Per germline, CDR1 SGHTA and CDR2 FQGNSA. The CDR3 totals 15 residues. CDR3 nucleotide sequence: TGTGCCAGCAGCTTAGCACCCACAGGGGGGGAGACCCAGTACTTC. Translation gives CASSLAPTGGETQYF.

This clonotype has a handful of counts. The CDR3 loop reads CASSLAGGGANVLTF. CDR3 nucleotides: TGTGCCAGCAGCTTAGCGGGGGGCGGGGCCAACGTCCTGACTTTC. J is TRBJ2-6 and V is TRBV7-2; the D gene could be TRBD1 or TRBD2 (6 bases each). The CDR3 runs to 15 residues. V lost 0 bases, J lost 4 bases, and 7 bases lay in between. The germline CDR1 and CDR2 sequences are SGHTA and FQGNSA.

This clonotype was counted at least ten times. This chain joins TRBV29-1 and TRBJ2-7; weak D call: TRBD1 (5 bases). The V end lost 2 bases, the J end lost 5 bases, and 16 bases lay between the germline ends. CDR3 size: 14 residues. The germline CDR1 and CDR2 sequences are SQVTM and ANQGSEA. The CDR3 region has the DNA TGCAGCGTTGAATCGGGCCAGGGATTACACGAGCAGTACTTC. This gives the protein CSVESGQGLHEQYF.

V usage is TRBV5-1 and J usage is TRBJ1-2, with D hard to call. The germline V and J ends were trimmed by 0 bases and 7 bases, with 10 bases remaining between them. This CDR3 has 13 residues. Germline assignment: CDR1 SGHRS and CDR2 YFSETQ. The DNA of the CDR3 is TGCGCCAGCAGCTTGGCGAGCAGATCTGGCTACACCTTC. Encoded protein: CASSLASRSGYTF.

There are a few counts of this clonotype. This chain links TRBV28 with TRBJ2-1; 11 nucleotides line up with TRBD2. J was trimmed by 3 bases and V by 6 bases; bases with no gene match: 10. There are 17 residues in the CDR3. Germline loops: CDR1 MDHEN, CDR2 SYDVKM. The CDR3 loop reads CASSITKTSGVYNEQFF. CDR3 DNA sequence: TGTGCCAGCAGCATCACAAAGACTAGCGGGGTCTACAATGAGCAGTTCTTC.

This clonotype has a handful of counts. The chain recombines TRBV4-1 with TRBJ1-2, with a weak D call TRBD1 (5 bases). The ends were cut back, 2 bases at V and 2 bases at J, with 12 bases in the middle. This CDR3 has 15 amino acids. Per germline, CDR1 MGHRA and CDR2 YSYEKL. The DNA for the CDR3 is TGCGCCAGCAGCCAATTGACGGGACGGAACTATGGCTACACCTTC. Translation: CASSQLTGRNYGYTF.

This clonotype was seen more than once but under ten times. The chain uses TRBV5-1 and TRBJ1-1; D not certain. V lost 0 bases, J lost 0 bases, and 9 bases lay in between. The CDR3 totals 15 residues. Germline V gene lookup returns CDR1 SGHRS and CDR2 YFSETQ. The CDR3 DNA reads TGCGCCAGCAGCTTGGCGGGCAGAGTGAACACTGAAGCTTTCTTT. Amino acids: CASSLAGRVNTEAFF.